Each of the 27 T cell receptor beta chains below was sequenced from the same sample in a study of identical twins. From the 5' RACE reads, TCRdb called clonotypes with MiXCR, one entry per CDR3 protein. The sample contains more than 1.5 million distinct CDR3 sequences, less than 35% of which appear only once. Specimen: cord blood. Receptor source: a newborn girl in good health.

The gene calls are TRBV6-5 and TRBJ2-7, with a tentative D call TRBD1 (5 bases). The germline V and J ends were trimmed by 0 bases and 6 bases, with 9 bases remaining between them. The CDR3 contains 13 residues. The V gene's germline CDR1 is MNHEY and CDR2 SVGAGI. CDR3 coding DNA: TGTGCCAGCAGTTACTCGCGGACACTCGAGCAGTACTTC. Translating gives CASSYSRTLEQYF.

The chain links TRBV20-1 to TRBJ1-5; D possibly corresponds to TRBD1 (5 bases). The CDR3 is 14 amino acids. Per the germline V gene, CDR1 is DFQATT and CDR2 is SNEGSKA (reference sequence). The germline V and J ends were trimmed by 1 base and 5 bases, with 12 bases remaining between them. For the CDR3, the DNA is TGCAGTGCTAGAGCGGGGACCCATGATCAGCCCCAGCATTTT. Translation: CSARAGTHDQPQHF.

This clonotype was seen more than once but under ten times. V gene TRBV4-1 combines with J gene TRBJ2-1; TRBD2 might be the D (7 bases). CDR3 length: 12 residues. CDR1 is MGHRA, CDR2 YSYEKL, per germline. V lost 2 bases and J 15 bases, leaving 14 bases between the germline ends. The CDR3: CASSQPRGGRFF. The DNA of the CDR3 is TGCGCCAGCAGCCAACCCAGGGGCGGGAGGTTCTTC.

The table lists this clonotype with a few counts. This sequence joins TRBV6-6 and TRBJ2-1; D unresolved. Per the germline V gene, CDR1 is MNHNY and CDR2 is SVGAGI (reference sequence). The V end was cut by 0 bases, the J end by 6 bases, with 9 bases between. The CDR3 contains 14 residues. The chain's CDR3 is CASSYSGSSNEQFF. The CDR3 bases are TGTGCCAGCAGTTACTCAGGCTCTTCCAATGAGCAGTTCTTC.

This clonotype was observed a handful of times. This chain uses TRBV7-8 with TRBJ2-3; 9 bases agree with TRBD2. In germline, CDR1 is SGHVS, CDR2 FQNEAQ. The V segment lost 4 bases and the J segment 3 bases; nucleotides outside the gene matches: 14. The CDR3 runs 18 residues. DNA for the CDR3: TGTGCCAGCAGCTCGTACCTTTTAGCGGGAGTACTGACAGATACGCAGTATTTT. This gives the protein CASSSYLLAGVLTDTQYF.

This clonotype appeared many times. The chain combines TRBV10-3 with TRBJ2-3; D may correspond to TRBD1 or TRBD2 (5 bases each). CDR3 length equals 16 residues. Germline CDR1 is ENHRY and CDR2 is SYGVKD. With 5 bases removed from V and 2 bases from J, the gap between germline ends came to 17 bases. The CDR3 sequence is CAISRGDILFTDTQYF. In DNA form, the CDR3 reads TGTGCCATCAGTCGGGGCGATATCCTTTTCACAGATACGCAGTATTTT.

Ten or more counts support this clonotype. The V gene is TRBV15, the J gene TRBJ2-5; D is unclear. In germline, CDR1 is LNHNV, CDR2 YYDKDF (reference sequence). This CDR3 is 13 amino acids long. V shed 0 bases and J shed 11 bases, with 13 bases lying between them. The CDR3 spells CATSRDRERRQYF. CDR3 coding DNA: TGTGCCACCAGCAGAGATAGGGAACGACGGCAGTACTTC.

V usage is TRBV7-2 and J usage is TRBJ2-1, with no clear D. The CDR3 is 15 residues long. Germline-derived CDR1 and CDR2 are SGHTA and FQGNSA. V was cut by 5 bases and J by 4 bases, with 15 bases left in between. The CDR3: CASSPQLGFYNEQFF. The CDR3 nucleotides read TGTGCCAGCAGCCCCCAGCTAGGGTTTTACAATGAGCAGTTCTTC. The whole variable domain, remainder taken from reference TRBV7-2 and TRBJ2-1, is GAGVSQSPSNKVTEKGKDVELRCDPISGHTALYWYRQSLGQGLEFLIYFQGNSAPDKSGLPSDRFSAERTGGSVSTLTIQRTQQEDSAVYLCASSPQLGFYNEQFFGPGTRLTVL.

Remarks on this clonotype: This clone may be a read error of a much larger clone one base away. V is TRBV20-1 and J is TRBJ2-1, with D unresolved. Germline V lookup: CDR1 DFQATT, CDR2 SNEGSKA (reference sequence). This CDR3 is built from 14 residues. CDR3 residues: CSAIPFSQGNGQFF. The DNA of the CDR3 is TGCAGTGCTATTCCTTTTAGCCAAGGGAATGGGCAGTTCTTC.

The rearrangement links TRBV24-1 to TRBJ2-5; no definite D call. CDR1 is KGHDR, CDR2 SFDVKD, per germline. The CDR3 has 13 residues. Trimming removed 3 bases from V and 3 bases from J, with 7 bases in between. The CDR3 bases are TGTGCCACCAGTGATCCCCCAGAAGAGACCCAGTACTTC. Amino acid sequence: CATSDPPEETQYF.

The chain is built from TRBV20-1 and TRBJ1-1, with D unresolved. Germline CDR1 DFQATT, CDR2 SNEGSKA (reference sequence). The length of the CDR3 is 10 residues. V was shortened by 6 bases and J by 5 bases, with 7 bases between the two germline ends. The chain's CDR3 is CSAPATEAFF. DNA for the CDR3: TGCAGTGCCCCGGCGACTGAAGCTTTCTTT.

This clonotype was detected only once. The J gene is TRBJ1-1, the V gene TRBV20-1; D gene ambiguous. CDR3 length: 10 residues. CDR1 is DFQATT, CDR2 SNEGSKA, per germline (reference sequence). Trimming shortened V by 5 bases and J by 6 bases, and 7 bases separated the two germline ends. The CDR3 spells CSALRAEAFF. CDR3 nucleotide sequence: TGCAGTGCTCTTCGAGCTGAAGCTTTCTTT.

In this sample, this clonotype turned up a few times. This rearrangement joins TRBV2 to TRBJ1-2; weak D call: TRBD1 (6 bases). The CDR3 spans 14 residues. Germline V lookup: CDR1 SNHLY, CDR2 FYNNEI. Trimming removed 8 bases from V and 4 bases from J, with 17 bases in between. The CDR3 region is CASQVSGTSYGYTF. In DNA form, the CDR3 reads TGTGCCAGCCAAGTATCCGGGACATCCTATGGCTACACCTTC.

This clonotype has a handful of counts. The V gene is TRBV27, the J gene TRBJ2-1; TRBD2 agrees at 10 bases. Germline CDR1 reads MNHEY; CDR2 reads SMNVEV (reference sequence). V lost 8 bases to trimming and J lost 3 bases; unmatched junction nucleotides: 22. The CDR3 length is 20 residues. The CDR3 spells CASGGTGLAGVWVSYNEQFF. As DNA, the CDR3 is TGTGCCAGCGGGGGAACAGGGCTAGCGGGAGTTTGGGTAAGCTACAATGAGCAGTTCTTC.

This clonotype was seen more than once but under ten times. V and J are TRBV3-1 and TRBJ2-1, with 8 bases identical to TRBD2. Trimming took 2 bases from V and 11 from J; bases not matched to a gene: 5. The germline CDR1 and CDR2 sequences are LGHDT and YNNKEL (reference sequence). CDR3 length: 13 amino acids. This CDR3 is CASSQTLAGQQFF. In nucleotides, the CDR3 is TGTGCCAGCAGCCAAACCTTAGCGGGGCAGCAGTTCTTC.

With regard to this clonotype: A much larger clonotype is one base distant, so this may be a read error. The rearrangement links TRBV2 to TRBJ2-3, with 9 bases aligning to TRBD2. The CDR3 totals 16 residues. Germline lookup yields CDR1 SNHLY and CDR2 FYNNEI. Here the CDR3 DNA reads TGTGCCAGCAGAAGAACCGGGACTAGCCGTACAGATTCGCAGTATTTT. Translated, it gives CASRRTGTSRTDSQYF.

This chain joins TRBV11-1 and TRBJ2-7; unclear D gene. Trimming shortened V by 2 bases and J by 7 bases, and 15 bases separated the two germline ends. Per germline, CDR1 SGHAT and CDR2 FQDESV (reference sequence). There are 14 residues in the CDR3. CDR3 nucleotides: TGTGCCAGCAGCTTACTTTGGCTTTACAATGAGCAGTACTTC. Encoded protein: CASSLLWLYNEQYF.

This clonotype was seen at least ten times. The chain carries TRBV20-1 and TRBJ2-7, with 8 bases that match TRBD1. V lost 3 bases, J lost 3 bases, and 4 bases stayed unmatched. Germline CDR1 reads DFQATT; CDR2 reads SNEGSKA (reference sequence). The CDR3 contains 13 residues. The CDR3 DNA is TGCAGTGCTAGCCTCGGACAGGGCTACGAGCAGTACTTC. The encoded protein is CSASLGQGYEQYF.

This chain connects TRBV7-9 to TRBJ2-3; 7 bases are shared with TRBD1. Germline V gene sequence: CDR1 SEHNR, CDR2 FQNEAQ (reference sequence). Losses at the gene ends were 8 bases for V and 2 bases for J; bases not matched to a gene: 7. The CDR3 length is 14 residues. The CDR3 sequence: CASPKGQFTDTQYF. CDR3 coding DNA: TGTGCCAGCCCGAAGGGACAGTTCACAGATACGCAGTATTTT.

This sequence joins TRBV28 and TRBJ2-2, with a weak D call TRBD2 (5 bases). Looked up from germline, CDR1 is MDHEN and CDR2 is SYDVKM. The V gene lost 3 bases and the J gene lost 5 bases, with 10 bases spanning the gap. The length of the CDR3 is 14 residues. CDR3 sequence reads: CASSFHSGTGELFF. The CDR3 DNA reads TGTGCCAGCAGTTTCCACAGCGGAACCGGGGAGCTGTTTTTT.

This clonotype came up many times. The CDR3 DNA reads TGCAGTGCCCTAGGACTAGCGGGAGATACGCAGTATTTT. Its translation is CSALGLAGDTQYF. The V gene is TRBV20-1, the J gene TRBJ2-3; the match to TRBD2 covers 11 bases. V trimming: 6 bases; J trimming: 5 bases; junction bases outside the gene matches: 4. This CDR3 contains 13 residues. Per the germline V gene, CDR1 is DFQATT and CDR2 is SNEGSKA (reference sequence).

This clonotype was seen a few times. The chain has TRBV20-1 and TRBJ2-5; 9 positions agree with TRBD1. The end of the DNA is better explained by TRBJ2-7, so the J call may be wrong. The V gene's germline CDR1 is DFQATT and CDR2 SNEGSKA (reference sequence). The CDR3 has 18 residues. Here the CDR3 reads CSARGFGTGISSGYEQYF. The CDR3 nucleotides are TGCAGTGCTAGAGGTTTTGGGACAGGGATCTCATCCGGCTACGAGCAGTACTTC.

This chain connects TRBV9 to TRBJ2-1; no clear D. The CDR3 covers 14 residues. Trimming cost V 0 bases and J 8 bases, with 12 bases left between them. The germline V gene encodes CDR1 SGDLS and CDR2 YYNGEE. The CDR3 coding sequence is TGTGCCAGCAGCGTAGGGCCCCCCGCTCATGAGCAGTTCTTC. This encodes CASSVGPPAHEQFF.

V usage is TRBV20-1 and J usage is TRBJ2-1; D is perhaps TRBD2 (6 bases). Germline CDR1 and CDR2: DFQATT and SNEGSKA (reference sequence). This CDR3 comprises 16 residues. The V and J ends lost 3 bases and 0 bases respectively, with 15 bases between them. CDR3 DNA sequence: TGCAGTGCTAGTCATGGTGGGGGGAGCTCCTACAATGAGCAGTTCTTC. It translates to CSASHGGGSSYNEQFF.

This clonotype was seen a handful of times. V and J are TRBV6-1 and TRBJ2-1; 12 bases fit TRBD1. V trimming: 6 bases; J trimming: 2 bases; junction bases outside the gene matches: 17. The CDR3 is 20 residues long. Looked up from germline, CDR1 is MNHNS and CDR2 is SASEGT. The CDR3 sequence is CASRFTGTGGLGGPYNEQFF. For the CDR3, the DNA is TGTGCCAGCAGATTTACCGGGACAGGGGGCCTAGGGGGACCCTACAATGAGCAGTTCTTC.

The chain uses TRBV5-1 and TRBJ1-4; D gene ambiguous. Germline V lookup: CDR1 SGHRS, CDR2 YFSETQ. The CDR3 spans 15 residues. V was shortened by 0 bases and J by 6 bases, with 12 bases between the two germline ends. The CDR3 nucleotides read TGCGCCAGCAGCTTGGGGGCAGATTCACATGAAAAACTGTTTTTT. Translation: CASSLGADSHEKLFF.

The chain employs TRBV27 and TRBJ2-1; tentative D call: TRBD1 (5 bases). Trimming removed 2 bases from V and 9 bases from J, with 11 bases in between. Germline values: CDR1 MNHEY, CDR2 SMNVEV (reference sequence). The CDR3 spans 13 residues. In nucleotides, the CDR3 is TGTGCCAGCAGTTTAGCGCAGGGCGGTGAGCAGTTCTTC. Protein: CASSLAQGGEQFF.